The 25 T cell receptor beta chains listed next were all sequenced from one sample in a study of blood T cell repertoires in COVID-19. Profiling relied on immunoSEQ multiplex PCR, and the TCRdb table lists in-frame clones only, not all of them. The table shows 85,000 to 130,000 clones, with around nine tenths occurring only once. Sequencing was carried out using peripheral blood. These receptors were taken from a human donor in a cohort sampled during active COVID-19.

The V and J genes are TRBV4-1 and TRBJ2-3; tentatively, D is TRBD1 (5 bases). Per germline, CDR1 MGHRA and CDR2 YSYEKL. CDR3 length equals 16 residues. The V end was cut by 1 base, the J end by 1 base, with 12 bases between. The CDR3 here is CASSQVIGAGTDTQYF. CDR3 DNA sequence: TGCGCCAGCAGCCAAGTCATAGGGGCTGGCACAGATACGCAGTATTTT.

The chain couples TRBV4-1 to TRBJ1-4; 7 bases are shared with TRBD1. The germline V gene encodes CDR1 MGHRA and CDR2 YSYEKL. CDR3 length: 14 amino acids. V lost 2 bases and J lost 3; bases outside the gene matches: 0. The CDR3 DNA reads TGCGCCAGCAGCCAACAGGGGGCTAATGAAAAACTGTTTTTT. This encodes CASSQQGANEKLFF.

The gene calls are TRBV5-1 and TRBJ1-2; no clear D gene. This CDR3 region has 14 residues. The germline V gene has CDR1 SGHRS and CDR2 YFSETQ. The ends were cut back, 0 bases at V and 0 bases at J, with 6 bases in the middle. The CDR3 region is CASSLDSPNYGYTF. CDR3 sequence (DNA): TGCGCCAGCAGCTTGGACAGCCCTAACTATGGCTACACCTTC. The full variable domain, rest sourced from reference TRBV5-1 and TRBJ1-2, is KAGVTQTPRYLIKTRGQQVTLSCSPISGHRSVSWYQQTPGQGLQFLFEYFSETQRNKGNFPGRFSGRQFSNSRSEMNVSTLELGDSALYLCASSLDSPNYGYTFGSGTRLTVV.

The CDR3 loop is CASISIASTDTQYF. CDR3 in DNA: TGTGCCAGCATCTCTATTGCCAGCACAGATACGCAGTATTTT. The chain joins TRBV28 to TRBJ2-3; unclear D gene. V was trimmed by 7 bases and J by 0 bases, leaving 11 bases between them. The CDR3 contains 14 residues. Germline V gene lookup returns CDR1 MDHEN and CDR2 SYDVKM.

This rearrangement joins TRBV5-1 to TRBJ2-7; 10 bases are a match to TRBD1. The ends lost 4 bases at V and 0 bases at J; junction bases unmatched: 7. Germline lookup yields CDR1 SGHRS and CDR2 YFSETQ. This CDR3 has 16 residues. CDR3 protein: CASSRPTGGLSYEQYF. The CDR3 nucleotides are TGCGCCAGCAGCAGGCCGACAGGGGGCCTCTCCTACGAGCAGTACTTC.

A note on this clone: A junction end diverges from the germline sequence, so it may reflect a read error. The rearrangement links TRBV14 to TRBJ2-1; 13 bases are shared with TRBD2. The germline CDR1 and CDR2 sequences are SGHDN and FVKESK. This CDR3 is 15 amino acids long. DNA of the CDR3: TGTGCCAGCAGCCAAGTAACTAGCGGGAGGGATCGCCGGGTCTTC. Its translation is CASSQVTSGRDRRVF.

The gene calls are TRBV19 and TRBJ2-7; 8 bases match TRBD2. This CDR3 comprises 15 residues. The J segment lost 4 bases and the V segment lost 5 bases, leaving 10 bases of the junction unmatched. The V gene's germline CDR1 is LNHDA and CDR2 SQIVND (reference sequence). In DNA form, the CDR3 reads TGTGCCAGTAGTCCAAGCGGGACGGGGGGGTACGAGCAGTACTTC. Encoded protein: CASSPSGTGGYEQYF.

This clone occurred once. The gene calls are TRBV5-4 and TRBJ2-5, with D tentatively TRBD2 (5 bases). The CDR3 totals 16 residues. Trimming shortened V by 4 bases and J by 3 bases, and 19 bases separated the two germline ends. Germline CDR1 and CDR2: SGHNT and YYREEE (reference sequence). The CDR3 DNA is TGTGCCAGCAGCCCGCCTCCCGGGAATAGGGAAGAGACCCAGTACTTC. It encodes CASSPPPGNREETQYF. Together with reference TRBV5-4 and TRBJ2-5, the CDR3 gives the full variable domain: ETGVTQSPTHLIKTRGQQVTLRCSSQSGHNTVSWYQQALGQGPQFIFQYYREEENGRGNFPPRFSGLQFPNYSSELNVNALELDDSALYLCASSPPPGNREETQYFGPGTRLLVL.

This chain joins TRBV5-6 and TRBJ2-7; a possible D gene is TRBD1 (7 bases). CDR1 and CDR2 (germline): SGHDT, YYEEEE. V dropped 3 bases and J dropped 6 bases, with 16 bases sitting between them. The CDR3 loop spans 14 amino acids. The CDR3 coding sequence is TGTGCCAGCAGCTGGGTGGAGGGGGCTTTCGAGCAGTACTTC. Translated: CASSWVEGAFEQYF.

The gene calls are TRBV11-2 and TRBJ2-2; 8 bases line up with TRBD1. The CDR3 is 15 residues long. In germline, CDR1 is SGHAT, CDR2 FQNNGV. V shed 7 bases and J 4 bases; nucleotides not matched to a gene: 8. DNA of the CDR3: TGTGCCAGCAAAGAGAGACAGGGGACCACCGGGGAGCTGTTTTTT. As protein: CASKERQGTTGELFF. The whole variable domain, remainder taken from reference TRBV11-2 and TRBJ2-2, is EAGVAQSPRYKIIEKRQSVAFWCNPISGHATLYWYQQILGQGPKLLIQFQNNGVVDDSQLPKDRFSAERLKGVDSTLKIQPAKLEDSAVYLCASKERQGTTGELFFGEGSRLTVL.

This chain links TRBV28 with TRBJ2-7; 7 bases map to TRBD1. The V gene end was trimmed by 3 bases and the J gene end by 4 bases; junction bases not matched to a gene: 12. This CDR3 comprises 16 residues. CDR1 is MDHEN and CDR2 is SYDVKM in the germline V gene. CDR3 region: CASSFSLGQLDYEQYF. Written as DNA, the CDR3 is TGTGCCAGCAGTTTCTCCTTGGGACAGCTCGATTACGAGCAGTACTTC.

The rearrangement joins TRBV7-2 to TRBJ2-7, with D possibly matching TRBD2 (6 bases). V was clipped by 1 base and J by 3 bases, with 13 bases between them. Germline V gene data show CDR1 as SGHTA and CDR2 as FQGNSA. The CDR3 covers 15 residues. In DNA form, the CDR3 reads TGTGCCAGCAGCTTAGAGGCGGGACTGATCTACGAGCAGTACTTC. It encodes CASSLEAGLIYEQYF.

The chain has TRBV6-5 and TRBJ1-3, with a weak D call TRBD1 (5 bases). V was clipped by 8 bases and J by 4 bases, with 9 bases between them. The CDR3 covers 12 residues. Germline lookup yields CDR1 MNHEY and CDR2 SVGAGI. The CDR3 DNA reads as TGTGCCAGCGGATGGACAGGAAACACCATATATTTT. Protein sequence: CASGWTGNTIYF.

The CDR3 region is CASSSDPDRYIWFF. The CDR3 coding sequence is TGCGCCAGCAGCTCGGACCCGGACAGGTATATATGGTTCTTC. The genes are TRBV5-1 and TRBJ2-1; TRBD1 matches 7 bases. Germline V gene data show CDR1 as SGHRS and CDR2 as YFSETQ. After removal of 3 bases from V and 15 bases from J, the junction contained 15 bases not matched to a gene. The CDR3 totals 14 residues. Supplemented by reference TRBV5-1 and TRBJ2-1, the full variable domain reads KAGVTQTPRYLIKTRGQQVTLSCSPISGHRSVSWYQQTPGQGLQFLFEYFSETQRNKGNFPGRFSGRQFSNSRSEMNVSTLELGDSALYLCASSSDPDRYIWFFGPGTRLTVL.

This chain joins TRBV4-1 and TRBJ2-7, with 11 bases lining up with TRBD1. Germline loops: CDR1 MGHRA, CDR2 YSYEKL. The V segment lost 4 bases and the J segment 2 bases; nucleotides outside the gene matches: 4. The CDR3 length is 15 residues. CDR3 amino acids: CASSRGQGVPYEQYF. The CDR3 DNA reads TGCGCCAGCAGCCGGGGACAGGGGGTTCCCTACGAGCAGTACTTC.

The CDR3 DNA follows: TGTGCCATCAGTGACCGACAGGGGGTTGCTGGAAACACCATATATTTT. Its translation is CAISDRQGVAGNTIYF. The rearrangement links TRBV10-3 to TRBJ1-3; 9 nucleotides match TRBD1. The V segment lost 3 bases and the J segment 2 bases; nucleotides outside the gene matches: 5. CDR3 length: 16 amino acids. CDR1 is ENHRY, CDR2 SYGVKD, per germline.

The chain carries TRBV11-2 and TRBJ2-1; 7 nucleotides agree with TRBD2. The CDR3 extends over 19 amino acids. V gave up 5 bases and J gave up 6 bases; unmatched junction bases: 22. In germline, CDR1 is SGHAT, CDR2 FQNNGV. The CDR3 sequence is CASSPASLAATRRSNEQFF. The CDR3 DNA reads as TGTGCCAGCAGCCCCGCATCGCTAGCGGCCACTAGGAGATCCAATGAGCAGTTCTTC.

The rearrangement joins TRBV11-2 to TRBJ1-4; the D gene is possibly TRBD1 (6 bases). This CDR3 contains 14 residues. Per germline, CDR1 SGHAT and CDR2 FQNNGV. V shed 2 bases and J shed 5 bases, with 9 bases lying between them. The CDR3 sequence is CASSLRGNNEKLFF. The CDR3 DNA follows: TGTGCCAGCAGCTTAAGGGGGAACAATGAAAAACTGTTTTTT.

The genes are TRBV11-2 and TRBJ2-7; 10 positions match TRBD1. The germline V gene has CDR1 SGHAT and CDR2 FQNNGV. The CDR3 is made up of 17 amino acids. V dropped 4 bases and J dropped 2; count of bases not matched to a gene: 11. The chain's CDR3 is CASSSPGQGRIPYEQYF. As DNA, the CDR3 is TGTGCCAGCAGCTCGCCGGGACAGGGGAGGATACCCTACGAGCAGTACTTC.

This clone was counted a few times. This chain links TRBV3-1 (or the pseudogene TRBV3-2) with TRBJ1-2, with 9 bases fitting TRBD1. This CDR3 contains 13 residues. Germline values: CDR1 LGHDT, CDR2 YNNKEL (reference sequence). V gave up 4 bases and J gave up 7 bases; unmatched junction bases: 4. The CDR3 sequence: CASSPGTGTGYTF. CDR3 sequence (DNA): TGTGCCAGCAGCCCTGGGACAGGGACTGGCTACACCTTC.

V and J are TRBV2 and TRBJ1-2; D remains unclear. The CDR3 is 11 residues long. V was clipped by 6 bases and J by 5 bases, with 7 bases between them. Germline CDR1 SNHLY, CDR2 FYNNEI. CDR3 sequence (DNA): TGTGCCAGCAGGGAGGGTTATGGCTACACCTTC. It is translated as CASREGYGYTF.

The chain joins TRBV7-2 to TRBJ1-1, with 8 bases identical to TRBD1. CDR1 and CDR2 (germline): SGHTA, FQGNSA. The CDR3 consists of 15 residues. V shed 4 bases, J shed 0 bases, and the junction held 4 bases outside the gene matches. In DNA, the CDR3 is TGTGCCAGCAGCTGGGACAGGCGTTTGAACACTGAAGCTTTCTTT. Protein sequence: CASSWDRRLNTEAFF.

This chain connects TRBV2 to TRBJ2-2; TRBD1 matches at 7 bases. J was trimmed by 6 bases and V by 6 bases; bases with no gene match: 4. The CDR3 runs to 13 residues. Germline V gene lookup returns CDR1 SNHLY and CDR2 FYNNEI. The CDR3 sequence is CASRAGGPGELFF. The CDR3 DNA is TGTGCCAGCAGGGCAGGGGGTCCCGGGGAGCTGTTTTTT.

This chain uses TRBV3-1 (or the pseudogene TRBV3-2) with TRBJ2-5; D unresolved. V lost 1 base and J lost 7, with 4 bases in between. The CDR3 is 11 amino acids. From germline, CDR1 is LGHDT and CDR2 YNNKEL (reference sequence). CDR3 nucleotide sequence: TGTGCCAGCAGCCAAGGCGTGACCCAGTACTTC. Translation gives CASSQGVTQYF.

The chain joins TRBV25-1 to TRBJ2-7; D may be TRBD2 (6 bases). Trimming stripped 6 bases from V and 4 bases from J, with 19 bases between. CDR1 MGHDK and CDR2 SYGVNS come from the germline V gene. This CDR3 contains 15 residues. CDR3 in amino acids: CASSDSPGAIYEQYF. CDR3 DNA sequence: TGTGCCAGCAGCGACTCACCGGGAGCCATATACGAGCAGTACTTC.